These 20 T cell receptor beta chains came from one sample sequenced in a study of T cells in women clearing cervical HPV infection. Some clones are missing from TCRdb's copy, which holds only in-frame ones; the method was immunoSEQ multiplex PCR. The listing contains more than 20,000 clones. The sample was blood buffy coat. Receptors were obtained from a woman between 18 and 70 years old with a cervical HPV16 infection that either progressed to CIN3+ or cleared (not recorded which).

As regards this clone: The CDR3 end is not reached by the read, which stops 3 residues before it; the germline J gene fills it in. The genes are TRBV5-4 and TRBJ2-2; D is ambiguous. Germline V lookup: CDR1 SGHNT, CDR2 YYREEE (reference sequence). Deletions cut 0 bases from V and 10 bases from J, with 4 bases between. CDR3 size: 11 residues. The sequenced CDR3 bases are TGTGCCAGCAGCTTGGAGGCGGAG. Residues: CASSLEAE. The CDR3 reads in full as CASSLEAELFF.

Points on this clone: The sequence runs out 3 residues before the end of the CDR3; the remainder is reconstructed from the germline J gene. The chain joins TRBV7-9 to TRBJ2-7; TRBD1 might be the D (5 bases). The CDR3 has 15 residues. Per germline, CDR1 SEHNR and CDR2 FQNEAQ (reference sequence). Trimming stripped 6 bases from V and 4 bases from J, with 19 bases between. The CDR3 sequence: CASSPERQNIYEQYF. CDR3 DNA (partial): TGTGCCAGCAGTCCAGAAAGACAGAATATATACGAG.

With regard to this clone: The read gets to within 3 residues of the CDR3 end, and the germline J gene fills in the rest. The chain couples TRBV30 to TRBJ2-4, with 7 bases that match TRBD1. The V gene's germline CDR1 is GTSNPN and CDR2 SVGIG (reference sequence). The CDR3 runs 13 residues. The J segment lost 3 bases and the V segment lost 5 bases, leaving 4 bases of the junction unmatched. CDR3 sequence: CAWEGAGKNIQYF. The covered CDR3 bases are TGTGCCTGGGAGGGGGCCGGCAAAAACATT.

Points on this clone: The sequence runs out 3 residues before the end of the CDR3; the remainder is reconstructed from the germline J gene. This rearrangement joins TRBV7-8 to TRBJ2-7; D gene ambiguous. The V end lost 3 bases, the J end lost 1 base, and 10 bases lay between the germline ends. Germline CDR1 reads SGHVS; CDR2 reads FQNEAQ. This CDR3 region has 14 residues. This CDR3 reads CASSLFRLSYEQYF. The part of the CDR3 DNA that was read is TGTGCCAGCAGCTTGTTTCGTTTGTCCTACGAG.

Remarks on this clone: The read terminates 3 residues ahead of where the CDR3 ends, so the germline J gene completes it. This rearrangement joins TRBV5-1 to TRBJ1-2; D is unclear. The CDR3 has 15 residues. The V gene's germline CDR1 is SGHRS and CDR2 YFSETQ. V was cut by 0 bases and J by 4 bases, with 13 bases left in between. CDR3 DNA (partial): TGCGCCAGCAGCTTGGCCGTTTTCAGTACCTATGGC. It codes for CASSLAVFSTYG. The full CDR3 protein reads CASSLAVFSTYGYTF.

CDR3 region: CASSSAALPYNEQFF. The DNA read from the CDR3 is TGTGCCAGCAGCTCTGCGGCACTACCCTACAATGAG. V and J are TRBV7-8 and TRBJ2-1, with unresolved D. The CDR3 end lies 3 residues beyond the end of the read and is filled in from the germline J gene. CDR3 size: 15 residues. Germline-derived CDR1 and CDR2 are SGHVS and FQNEAQ. V was trimmed by 4 bases and J by 2 bases, leaving 12 bases between them.

Of note for this clone: The read ends 3 residues shy of where the CDR3 ends; the end is completed using the germline J gene. This chain uses TRBV14 with TRBJ2-2; 11 nucleotides align to TRBD2. V lost 5 bases and J lost 4; bases outside the gene matches: 3. Germline assignment: CDR1 SGHDN and CDR2 FVKESK. The CDR3 covers 15 residues. CDR3 protein: CASSGLAGGTGELFF. The DNA read from the CDR3 is TGTGCCAGCAGCGGGCTAGCGGGGGGCACCGGGGAG.

As regards this clone: The read stops 3 residues short of the end of the CDR3; the missing end is completed from the germline J gene. The rearrangement uses TRBV30 and TRBJ2-1; 10 nucleotides line up with TRBD1. The V gene's germline CDR1 is GTSNPN and CDR2 SVGIG (reference sequence). J was trimmed by 6 bases and V by 0 bases; bases with no gene match: 5. There are 15 residues in the CDR3. The covered CDR3 bases are TGTGCCTGGAGTGTACGGACAGGGGGTGGCAATGAG. Its protein product is CAWSVRTGGGNE. Given in full, the CDR3 is CAWSVRTGGGNEQFF.

As for this clone: The CDR3 end lies 3 residues beyond the end of the read and is filled in from the germline J gene. V and J are TRBV5-1 and TRBJ2-2; possibly TRBD2 for D (6 bases). The CDR3 has 15 residues. Germline CDR1 reads SGHRS; CDR2 reads YFSETQ. CDR3 sequence reads: CASSLLGGGEEKLFF. The covered CDR3 bases are TGCGCCAGCAGCTTGTTGGGGGGAGGAGAGGAAAAG.

With regard to this clone: The CDR3 end lies 3 residues beyond the end of the read and is filled in from the germline J gene. The chain is built from TRBV5-1 and TRBJ2-2, with 8 bases fitting TRBD2. Per germline, CDR1 SGHRS and CDR2 YFSETQ. The CDR3 runs to 16 residues. V shed 2 bases, J shed 4 bases, and the junction held 7 bases outside the gene matches. CDR3 DNA (partial): TGCGCCAGCAGCTTTAGGCGGGAGGTGACCACCGGGGAG. Its protein product is CASSFRREVTTGE. The entire CDR3 reads CASSFRREVTTGELFF. The complete variable domain, with remaining parts taken from reference TRBV5-1 and TRBJ2-2, reads KAGVTQTPRYLIKTRGQQVTLSCSPISGHRSVSWYQQTPGQGLQFLFEYFSETQRNKGNFPGRFSGRQFSNSRSEMNVSTLELGDSALYLCASSFRREVTTGELFFGEGSRLTVL.

A remark on this clone: The CDR3 end lies 3 residues beyond the end of the read and is filled in from the germline J gene. V gene TRBV2 combines with J gene TRBJ2-6; TRBD1 matches at 7 bases. Looked up from germline, CDR1 is SNHLY and CDR2 is FYNNEI. The CDR3 loop spans 17 amino acids. The J segment lost 3 bases and the V segment lost 4 bases, leaving 9 bases of the junction unmatched. The CDR3 here is CASSVGRGTFGANVLTF. CDR3 DNA, as far as it was read: TGTGCCAGCAGTGTGGGCAGGGGGACGTTTGGGGCCAACGTC.

As regards this clone: The read ends 3 residues shy of where the CDR3 ends; the end is completed using the germline J gene. This chain links TRBV20-1 with TRBJ2-7; 8 positions agree with TRBD2. V lost 3 bases to trimming and J lost 2 bases; unmatched junction nucleotides: 3. Germline values: CDR1 DFQATT, CDR2 SNEGSKA (reference sequence). CDR3 length equals 13 residues. The CDR3 bases that were read are TGCAGTGCTAGCGGGGGGGCCCCCTACGAG. Protein product: CSASGGAPYE. Given in full, the CDR3 is CSASGGAPYEQYF.

A word on this clone: The read halts 3 residues ahead of the CDR3 end, with the missing end drawn from the germline J gene. The chain employs TRBV29-1 and TRBJ1-1; D possibly corresponds to TRBD1 (5 bases). This CDR3 is 14 amino acids long. V was cut by 6 bases and J by 2 bases, with 16 bases left in between. Germline V gives CDR1 SQVTM, CDR2 ANQGSEA. The sequenced CDR3 bases are TGCAGCGTCTTACCATTCCAGGGAAACACTGAA. This codes for CSVLPFQGNTE. The full CDR3 sequence reads CSVLPFQGNTEAFF.

Worth noting for this clone: The read ends 3 residues early relative to the CDR3; the germline J gene fills the gap. At the DNA level, this CDR3 is encoded by other sequences in the same sample as well. The chain is built from TRBV20-1 and TRBJ1-6; a weak D match, TRBD1 (5 bases). Per the germline V gene, CDR1 is DFQATT and CDR2 is SNEGSKA (reference sequence). The CDR3 spans 16 residues. Deletions cut 0 bases from V and 0 bases from J, with 9 bases between. The sequenced CDR3 bases are TGCAGTGCTAGAGATTCAGGGAGCTCCTATAATTCACCC. Encoded protein: CSARDSGSSYNSP. The whole CDR3 protein reads CSARDSGSSYNSPLHF.

In regard to this clone: The read ends 3 residues before the CDR3 terminus; that terminus is restored from the germline J gene. The J gene is TRBJ2-7, the V gene TRBV11-2, with 8 bases matching TRBD2. V was clipped by 6 bases and J by 4 bases; unmatched bases: 11. Germline V gives CDR1 SGHAT, CDR2 FQNNGV. CDR3 size: 15 residues. The CDR3 protein is CASRSQRGPYYEQYF. The covered CDR3 bases are TGTGCCAGCAGATCCCAGCGGGGGCCGTATTACGAG. Full variable domain (rest looked up from reference TRBV11-2 and TRBJ2-7): EAGVAQSPRYKIIEKRQSVAFWCNPISGHATLYWYQQILGQGPKLLIQFQNNGVVDDSQLPKDRFSAERLKGVDSTLKIQPAKLEDSAVYLCASRSQRGPYYEQYFGPGTRLTVT.

As to this clone: The sequence runs out 3 residues before the end of the CDR3; the remainder is reconstructed from the germline J gene. The chain has TRBV12-3 or TRBV12-4 and TRBJ2-7, with D perhaps TRBD1 (5 bases). V was clipped by 6 bases and J by 1 base, with 13 bases between them. This CDR3 is built from 14 residues. The DNA read from the CDR3 is TGTGCCAGCAGCCCTCAGGGTTTGTCCTACGAG. Amino acid sequence: CASSPQGLSYE. In full, the CDR3 reads CASSPQGLSYEQYF.

Turning to this clone: The DNA ends 3 residues before the CDR3 does, and the rest of the CDR3 is filled in from the germline J gene. The gene calls are TRBV5-1 and TRBJ1-1; D remains unclear. Per germline, CDR1 SGHRS and CDR2 YFSETQ. The germline V and J ends were trimmed by 1 base and 4 bases, with 14 bases remaining between them. The CDR3 is 15 residues long. The CDR3 protein is CASSLFSNGGTEAFF. The sequenced CDR3 bases are TGCGCCAGCAGCTTGTTTTCTAATGGTGGCACTGAA.

With respect to this clone: The CDR3 end is not reached by the read, which stops 3 residues before it; the germline J gene fills it in. V and J are TRBV11-2 and TRBJ2-2; D is ambiguous. The V end was cut by 2 bases, the J end by 6 bases, with 10 bases between. The CDR3 contains 14 residues. Germline V CDR1 and CDR2: SGHAT, FQNNGV. This chain's CDR3 is CASSLLIGSGELFF. Partial CDR3 DNA: TGTGCCAGCAGCTTACTTATCGGGTCCGGGGAG.

The covered CDR3 bases are TGTGCCAGTAGTATAGCGGTAGCGACAAGCACAGATACG. It translates to CASSIAVATSTDT. The whole CDR3 protein reads CASSIAVATSTDTQYF. The V gene is TRBV19, the J gene TRBJ2-3; D is perhaps TRBD2 (5 bases). The read halts 3 residues ahead of the CDR3 end, with the missing end drawn from the germline J gene. Trimming removed 1 base from V and 0 bases from J, with 11 bases in between. The CDR3 extends over 16 amino acids. Germline CDR1 LNHDA, CDR2 SQIVND (reference sequence).

Comment on this clone: The CDR3 end lies 3 residues beyond the end of the read and is filled in from the germline J gene. The rearrangement links TRBV7-8 to TRBJ1-6; the D gene is possibly TRBD1 (6 bases). Trimming removed 1 base from V and 11 bases from J, with 12 bases in between. CDR1 is SGHVS, CDR2 FQNEAQ, per germline. This CDR3 has 14 amino acids. CDR3 DNA, as far as it was read: TGTGCCAGCAGCTTAGTGCAGGGGTTGACACCC. It encodes CASSLVQGLTP. The full CDR3 is CASSLVQGLTPLHF.